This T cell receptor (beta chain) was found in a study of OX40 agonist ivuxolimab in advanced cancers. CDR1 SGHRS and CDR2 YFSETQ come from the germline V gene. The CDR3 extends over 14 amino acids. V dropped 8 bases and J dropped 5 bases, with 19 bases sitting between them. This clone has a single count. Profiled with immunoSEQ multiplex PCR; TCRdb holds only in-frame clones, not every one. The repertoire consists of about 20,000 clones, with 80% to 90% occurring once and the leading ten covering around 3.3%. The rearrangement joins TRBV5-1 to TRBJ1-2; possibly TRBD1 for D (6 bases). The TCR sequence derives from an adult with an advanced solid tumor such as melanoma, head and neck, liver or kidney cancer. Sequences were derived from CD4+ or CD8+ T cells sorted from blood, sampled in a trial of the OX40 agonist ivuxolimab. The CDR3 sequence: CASTRGDIEYGYTF. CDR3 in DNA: TGCGCCAGTACGAGGGGGGACATCGAGTATGGCTACACCTTC.